This T cell receptor (beta chain) was retrieved from a study of shared T cell receptors in the human thymus. Germline V gives CDR1 SNHLY, CDR2 FYNNEI. The V and J ends lost 6 bases and 4 bases, in that order; junction bases with no gene match: 7. The length of the CDR3 is 15 residues. Profiled with immunoSEQ multiplex PCR; TCRdb holds only in-frame clones, not every one. The data contain roughly 660,000 clones, approximately 87% of them singletons. These same data were also listed under a study on human thymus T cells. As that report states: Healthy Finnish infants having corrective surgery for congenital heart defects served as donors. It was from resections taken during corrective heart surgery that the thymus tissue came. An apparent bias in V and J gene usage was seen in thymic and blood repertoires. Related research examined unrelated individuals and reported that their thymic repertoires overlapped highly.

Sequencing was done on a sample of thymocytes. The origin of this receptor is a boy under three years old with a congenital heart defect. This sequence joins TRBV2 and TRBJ1-4; 8 nucleotides match TRBD1. The CDR3 region is CASSARQGRNEKLFF. The DNA of the CDR3 is TGTGCCAGCAGCGCCAGACAGGGGCGTAATGAAAAACTGTTTTTT. Supplemented by reference TRBV2 and TRBJ1-4, the full variable domain reads EPEVTQTPSHQVTQMGQEVILRCVPISNHLYFYWYRQILGQKVEFLVSFYNNEISEKSEIFDDQFSVERPDGSNFTLKIRSTKLEDSAMYFCASSARQGRNEKLFFGSGTQLSVL.